The T cell receptor (beta chain) under discussion was sequenced for a study of OX40 agonist ivuxolimab in advanced cancers. Assay used: immunoSEQ multiplex PCR; TCRdb lists only in-frame clones, some missing. The sample includes approximately 60,000 clones, 70% to 90% of them seen just once. Here the sequenced sample was CD4+ or CD8+ T cells sorted from blood, taken in a trial of the OX40 agonist ivuxolimab. The source of this sequence is an adult with an advanced solid tumor such as melanoma, head and neck, liver or kidney cancer.

The CDR3 loop is CASSPTGLNSGANVLTF. In DNA form, the CDR3 reads TGTGCCAGCAGCCCGACAGGGTTAAACTCTGGGGCCAACGTCCTGACTTTC. V gene TRBV5-5 combines with J gene TRBJ2-6; 7 nucleotides match TRBD1. CDR1 is SGHKS and CDR2 is YYEKEE in the germline V gene (reference sequence). V was clipped by 4 bases and J by 0 bases; unmatched bases: 7. The CDR3 sequence is 17 residues long.